This T cell receptor beta chain was sequenced in a study of cytomegalovirus exposure and HLA in healthy donors. The study's findings and limits: Earlier findings revealed that most TCR beta V segments proved productive either about 87% or about 30% of the time. Overall, approximately 150 TCR beta chains were annotated as cytomegalovirus-associated. In a later analysis, several top co-occurrence clusters appeared linked to parvovirus B19, influenza, CMV and Epstein-Barr virus.

The CDR3 is 17 residues long. Germline V lookup: CDR1 SGDLS, CDR2 YYNGEE. The V gene end was trimmed by 4 bases and the J gene end by 7 bases; junction bases not matched to a gene: 11. Points on this clone: Its target is not known.

13 Jbeta primers and 60 Vbeta primers were used for the PCR. The protocol was immunoSEQ multiplex PCR, while the TCRdb copy is restricted to in-frame clones and leaves out a portion. The repertoire has fewer than 110,000 clones, roughly 80% of them found once; the top ten carry 2% to 2.5%. The sample taken for sequencing was PBMCs. The chain is built from TRBV9 and TRBJ2-2; the match to TRBD2 covers 12 bases. The source is a young man in good health and CMV-seronegative. The CDR3 protein is CASSPRLAGGPGGELFF. The DNA for the CDR3 is TGTGCCAGCAGCCCCCGCCTAGCGGGAGGGCCCGGCGGGGAGCTGTTTTTT.